The 32 T cell receptor beta chains below were found in one sample sequenced in a study of cytomegalovirus exposure and HLA in healthy donors. Researchers ran the PCR with 60 Vbeta and 13 Jbeta primers. Here immunoSEQ multiplex PCR was the method, and the copy in TCRdb shows in-frame clones only, minus some. The sample includes approximately 120,000 clones, around 73% of them seen just once. Material for sequencing was PBMCs. All receptors derive from a man between 35 and 55 years old in good health and CMV-seronegative.

The chain carries TRBV29-1 and TRBJ2-5; D possibly corresponds to TRBD1 (6 bases). The germline V gene encodes CDR1 SQVTM and CDR2 ANQGSEA. The V end was cut by 7 bases, the J end by 4 bases, with 7 bases between. The CDR3 length is 10 residues. CDR3 region: CSGGGETQYF. The CDR3 DNA reads TGCAGCGGAGGGGGAGAGACCCAGTACTTC.

This clone appeared once. The chain uses TRBV7-9 and TRBJ1-3; D ambiguous. The ends were cut back, 1 base at V and 4 bases at J, with 8 bases in the middle. Germline loops: CDR1 SEHNR, CDR2 FQNEAQ (reference sequence). The CDR3 consists of 14 residues. CDR3 in DNA: TGTGCCAGCAGCTTAGAGACATTGGGAAACACCATATATTTT. Its translation: CASSLETLGNTIYF.

This chain joins TRBV5-1 and TRBJ2-3; possibly TRBD2 for D (5 bases). Looked up from germline, CDR1 is SGHRS and CDR2 is YFSETQ. The CDR3 sequence is 15 residues long. Trimming removed 1 base from V and 0 bases from J, with 9 bases in between. CDR3 sequence: CASSLSGVSTDTQYF. In DNA, the CDR3 is TGCGCCAGCAGCTTGTCCGGGGTTAGCACAGATACGCAGTATTTT.

The V call is TRBV7-8, the J call TRBJ2-1; D possibly corresponds to TRBD2 (6 bases). The CDR3 extends over 17 amino acids. The germline V gene encodes CDR1 SGHVS and CDR2 FQNEAQ. V was clipped by 2 bases and J by 0 bases, with 14 bases between them. In nucleotides, the CDR3 is TGTGCCAGCAGCTTAAAGGAGGGTTCCAGCTCCTACAATGAGCAGTTCTTC. As protein: CASSLKEGSSSYNEQFF.

This chain uses TRBV6-1 with TRBJ1-2; weak D call: TRBD1 (5 bases). The CDR3 consists of 13 residues. The germline V gene has CDR1 MNHNS and CDR2 SASEGT. V lost 8 bases, J lost 4 bases, and 14 bases lay in between. CDR3 DNA sequence: TGTGCCAGCGTGCCGGGGGGGGGCTATGGCTACACCTTC. This encodes CASVPGGGYGYTF.

The V and J genes are TRBV6-1 and TRBJ2-6, with 8 bases matching TRBD1. From germline, CDR1 is MNHNS and CDR2 SASEGT. V shed 3 bases and J 1 base; nucleotides not matched to a gene: 8. CDR3 size: 18 residues. The CDR3 spells CASSDRVQGASGANVLTF. The DNA for the CDR3 is TGTGCCAGCAGTGACAGAGTGCAGGGGGCTTCTGGGGCCAACGTCCTGACTTTC.

This clone appeared a single time. This chain links TRBV7-2 with TRBJ1-1; 8 bases line up with TRBD1. V shed 1 base and J 6 bases; nucleotides not matched to a gene: 1. The CDR3 sequence is 13 residues long. The germline V gene encodes CDR1 SGHTA and CDR2 FQGNSA. The CDR3 reads CASSLDRGSEAFF. The CDR3 nucleotides read TGTGCCAGCAGCTTAGACAGGGGGTCTGAAGCTTTCTTT.

The chain combines TRBV28 with TRBJ2-7; TRBD1 is a possible D gene (5 bases). V was pared by 7 bases and J by 4 bases, with 17 bases between. Germline lookup yields CDR1 MDHEN and CDR2 SYDVKM. The CDR3 extends over 14 amino acids. The DNA for the CDR3 is TGTGCCAGCAACCTCCTGGGGCAGATTTACGAGCAGTACTTC. Residues: CASNLLGQIYEQYF.

The chain uses TRBV5-1 and TRBJ2-7; 9 bases line up with TRBD2. The germline CDR1 and CDR2 sequences are SGHRS and YFSETQ. J lost 2 bases, V lost 0 bases, and 9 bases had no gene match. The CDR3 runs 17 residues. The CDR3 DNA reads TGCGCCAGCAGCTTGGTGGCTAGCGGGGCGCAAACCTACGAGCAGTACTTC. It translates to CASSLVASGAQTYEQYF.

V is TRBV2 and J is TRBJ1-6; D gene uncertain. The CDR3 consists of 14 residues. The V and J ends lost 4 bases and 0 bases respectively, with 4 bases between them. CDR1 SNHLY and CDR2 FYNNEI come from the germline V gene. CDR3 in DNA: TGTGCCAGCAGTGGGAGCTCCTATAATTCACCCCTCCACTTT. It is translated as CASSGSSYNSPLHF.

V is TRBV4-3 and J is TRBJ1-2; 7 bases are a match to TRBD1. V was pared by 4 bases and J by 11 bases, with 13 bases of the junction left unmatched. CDR1 is LGHNA, CDR2 YSLEER, per germline. There are 14 residues in the CDR3. CDR3 coding DNA: TGCGCCAGCAGCCCAACAGGGACAGCTTGGGGGTACACCTTC. This gives the protein CASSPTGTAWGYTF.

The chain combines TRBV11-1 with TRBJ1-2; D is perhaps TRBD1 (6 bases). Germline CDR1 is SGHAT and CDR2 is FQDESV (reference sequence). CDR3 size: 18 residues. The V gene lost 1 base and the J gene lost 0 bases, with 18 bases spanning the gap. The DNA for the CDR3 is TGTGCCAGCAGCTTAGGAAGGAGGACAGCATCCGCTAACTATGGCTACACCTTC. Encoded protein: CASSLGRRTASANYGYTF.

The chain uses TRBV10-3 and TRBJ2-1; D may be TRBD2 (7 bases). Trimming removed 7 bases from V and 4 bases from J, with 11 bases in between. This CDR3 has 13 residues. The germline V gene encodes CDR1 ENHRY and CDR2 SYGVKD. The CDR3 coding sequence is TGTGCCATCAAGGGGGAGGGATACAATGAGCAGTTCTTC. This translates into CAIKGEGYNEQFF.

This rearrangement joins TRBV27 to TRBJ1-2; D is perhaps TRBD1 (5 bases). Germline lookup yields CDR1 MNHEY and CDR2 SMNVEV (reference sequence). V dropped 6 bases and J dropped 4 bases, with 9 bases sitting between them. This CDR3 has 12 amino acids. The CDR3 sequence: CASRGQGYGYTF. The CDR3 DNA sequence: TGTGCCAGCAGGGGGCAGGGCTATGGCTACACCTTC.

The chain carries TRBV6-5 and TRBJ2-3, with TRBD1 matching 8 bases. The CDR3 has 15 amino acids. The trim removed 0 bases at V and 3 bases at J, leaving 2 bases unmatched. The V gene's germline CDR1 is MNHEY and CDR2 SVGAGI. The CDR3 loop is CASSYSRTGTDTQYF. DNA for the CDR3: TGTGCCAGCAGTTACTCAAGGACAGGGACAGATACGCAGTATTTT.

The rearrangement joins TRBV14 to TRBJ2-1; D gene ambiguous. V shed 0 bases and J shed 4 bases, with 10 bases lying between them. The V gene's germline CDR1 is SGHDN and CDR2 FVKESK. The CDR3 has 15 residues. CDR3 amino acids: CASSQDGPLYNEQFF. In DNA form, the CDR3 reads TGTGCCAGCAGCCAAGATGGCCCCCTTTACAATGAGCAGTTCTTC.

This chain connects TRBV28 to TRBJ2-7; possible D gene TRBD1, 6 bases. Per the germline V gene, CDR1 is MDHEN and CDR2 is SYDVKM. Trimming took off 8 bases at V and 2 bases at J, with 16 bases between the two ends. The CDR3 runs to 14 residues. DNA for the CDR3: TGTGCCAGCTCCAGTTCAGGGGTACCCTACGAGCAGTACTTC. Protein: CASSSSGVPYEQYF.

This clone was seen only a few times. The genes are TRBV10-3 and TRBJ2-7; D may be TRBD1 (5 bases). This CDR3 has 13 amino acids. Germline V CDR1 and CDR2: ENHRY, SYGVKD. V lost 10 bases and J lost 0, with 13 bases in between. The CDR3 sequence is CATLQGSSYEQYF. In DNA, the CDR3 is TGTGCCACCCTGCAGGGTAGCTCCTACGAGCAGTACTTC.

The gene calls are TRBV7-3 and TRBJ2-5, with TRBD2 matching over 9 bases. The germline V gene has CDR1 SGHTA and CDR2 FQGTGA. This CDR3 contains 15 residues. The trim removed 4 bases at V and 5 bases at J, leaving 8 bases unmatched. The CDR3 reads CASSSGTSPGETQYF. CDR3 sequence (DNA): TGTGCCAGCAGCTCCGGGACTAGCCCGGGGGAGACCCAGTACTTC.

This chain connects TRBV13 to TRBJ2-1, with D possibly TRBD2 on 6 matching bases. V dropped 5 bases and J dropped 10 bases, with 27 bases sitting between them. CDR1 is PRHDT, CDR2 FYEKMQ, per germline (reference sequence). The CDR3 consists of 17 residues. Here the CDR3 DNA reads TGTGCCAGCAGCGCGACAGACTTACGGGGGTGGGCGGCCGAGCAGTTCTTC. It translates to CASSATDLRGWAAEQFF.

The rearrangement links TRBV6-5 to TRBJ2-5, with D hard to call. Per germline, CDR1 MNHEY and CDR2 SVGAGI. CDR3 length: 15 amino acids. V was shortened by 1 base and J by 5 bases, with 14 bases between the two germline ends. The CDR3 sequence is CASSYYPQRAETQYF. The CDR3 DNA reads as TGTGCCAGCAGTTACTACCCGCAGCGCGCCGAGACCCAGTACTTC.

The chain couples TRBV4-3 to TRBJ2-3, with D possibly matching TRBD2 (6 bases). Germline CDR1 and CDR2: LGHNA and YSLEER. The CDR3 loop spans 15 amino acids. V was trimmed by 1 base and J by 4 bases, leaving 12 bases between them. The CDR3 DNA reads TGCGCCAGCAGCCAAGCTTGGGCTAGCGCAGATACGCAGTATTTT. Amino acids: CASSQAWASADTQYF.

The chain carries TRBV2 and TRBJ2-3; the match to TRBD2 covers 9 bases. The germline gives CDR1 SNHLY, CDR2 FYNNEI. V lost 6 bases to trimming and J lost 1 base; unmatched junction nucleotides: 5. The CDR3 is 15 amino acids. This CDR3 is CASREKRGGTDTQYF. The CDR3 nucleotides read TGTGCCAGCAGGGAAAAGCGGGGGGGCACAGATACGCAGTATTTT.

V usage is TRBV4-1 and J usage is TRBJ2-7; 11 bases are shared with TRBD1. Germline V gene sequence: CDR1 MGHRA, CDR2 YSYEKL. The CDR3 is 17 amino acids. V was clipped by 0 bases and J by 3 bases; unmatched bases: 7. CDR3 sequence reads: CASSQDYGQGASYEQYF. CDR3 bases: TGCGCCAGCAGCCAAGATTATGGACAGGGGGCGAGCTACGAGCAGTACTTC.

CDR3 in DNA: TGCGCCAGCAGCCAAGATTTGGGGGCGGCTAGCACAGATACGCAGTATTTT. It codes for CASSQDLGAASTDTQYF. The chain employs TRBV4-1 and TRBJ2-3, with D tentatively TRBD1 (6 bases). The CDR3 extends over 17 amino acids. V was shortened by 0 bases and J by 0 bases, with 13 bases between the two germline ends. Per germline, CDR1 MGHRA and CDR2 YSYEKL.

CDR3 DNA sequence: TGTGCCAGCAACACCGGGACACCACCCTACAATGAGCAGTTCTTC. Translated, it gives CASNTGTPPYNEQFF. This chain connects TRBV28 to TRBJ2-1; D possibly corresponds to TRBD1 (6 bases). Germline loops: CDR1 MDHEN, CDR2 SYDVKM. The CDR3 length is 15 residues. V was clipped by 7 bases and J by 2 bases, with 15 bases between them.

The V call is TRBV7-2, the J call TRBJ2-3; 11 positions agree with TRBD2. The CDR3 consists of 14 residues. CDR1 is SGHTA, CDR2 FQGNSA, per germline. J lost 6 bases, V lost 11 bases, and 10 bases had no gene match. The CDR3 loop is CAGRLAGGPDTQYF. The CDR3 DNA reads TGTGCCGGACGATTAGCGGGGGGGCCGGATACGCAGTATTTT.

The V call is TRBV7-8, the J call TRBJ2-6; D remains ambiguous. V was pared by 5 bases and J by 2 bases, with 10 bases between. This CDR3 has 15 residues. CDR1 and CDR2 (germline): SGHVS, FQNEAQ. CDR3 sequence (DNA): TGTGCCAGCAGCCCCCCCTTCCCTGGGGCCAACGTCCTGACTTTC. Residues: CASSPPFPGANVLTF. The full variable domain, its missing parts supplied by reference TRBV7-8 and TRBJ2-6, is GAGVSQSPRYKVAKRGQDVALRCDPISGHVSLFWYQQALGQGPEFLTYFQNEAQLDKSGLPSDRFFAERPEGSVSTLKIQRTQQEDSAVYLCASSPPFPGANVLTFGAGSRLTVL.

The V gene is TRBV9, the J gene TRBJ1-1, with D possibly being TRBD1 (6 bases). The CDR3 is made up of 17 amino acids. Germline V gene sequence: CDR1 SGDLS, CDR2 YYNGEE. The V gene lost 3 bases and the J gene lost 1 base, with 19 bases spanning the gap. The DNA of the CDR3 is TGTGCCAGCAGCGCATGGGGGGGGCCCGGAGCGAACACTGAAGCTTTCTTT. Translation gives CASSAWGGPGANTEAFF. The full variable domain, in which reference TRBV9 and TRBJ1-1 provide the parts outside the CDR3, is DSGVTQTPKHLITATGQRVTLRCSPRSGDLSVYWYQQSLDQGLQFLIQYYNGEERAKGNILERFSAQQFPDLHSELNLSSLELGDSALYFCASSAWGGPGANTEAFFGQGTRLTVV.

The chain combines TRBV7-2 with TRBJ1-6; TRBD1 is a possible D gene (5 bases). Trimming took off 3 bases at V and 6 bases at J, with 15 bases between the two ends. The CDR3 length is 16 residues. Per the germline V gene, CDR1 is SGHTA and CDR2 is FQGNSA. In DNA form, the CDR3 reads TGTGCCAGCAGCTTCCCTGGTGGTAGGGGTAATTCACCCCTCCACTTT. Its protein product is CASSFPGGRGNSPLHF.

V usage is TRBV10-3 and J usage is TRBJ1-1; possible D gene TRBD1, 6 bases. With 6 bases removed from V and 4 bases from J, the gap between germline ends came to 18 bases. Germline CDR1 ENHRY, CDR2 SYGVKD. The CDR3 has 15 amino acids. The CDR3 region is CAISATQGMFTEAFF. CDR3 coding DNA: TGTGCCATCAGCGCCACCCAGGGGATGTTCACTGAAGCTTTCTTT.

The chain joins TRBV9 to TRBJ1-1; D call uncertain. CDR1 is SGDLS and CDR2 is YYNGEE in the germline V gene. The ends were cut back, 0 bases at V and 4 bases at J, with 13 bases in the middle. CDR3 length: 15 residues. The CDR3 here is CASSVDSLAATEAFF. CDR3 nucleotides: TGTGCCAGCAGCGTAGACTCTCTAGCGGCCACTGAAGCTTTCTTT.